Shown below are 23 T cell receptor beta chains from a single sample sequenced in a study of T cells after yellow fever vaccination. TCRdb processed the 5' RACE reads anew with MiXCR; each CDR3 protein has one entry. The table records fewer than 500,000 distinct CDR3 sequences, around 20% of them present only once. Source: PBMCs, taken before the yellow fever booster vaccination. Receptor source: a man aged 18 to 35 who received the YFV17D yellow fever vaccine.

This clonotype appeared many times. The rearrangement links TRBV7-9 to TRBJ2-1, with 9 bases lining up with TRBD1. V dropped 5 bases and J dropped 2; count of bases not matched to a gene: 4. The CDR3 spans 15 residues. Germline loops: CDR1 SEHNR, CDR2 FQNEAQ (reference sequence). CDR3 DNA: TGTGCCAGCAGCCCAACAGGGGGCCCCTACAATGAGCAGTTCTTC. Translated, it gives CASSPTGGPYNEQFF.

The chain has TRBV12-3 or TRBV12-4 and TRBJ1-6; 9 nucleotides match TRBD1. The CDR3 extends over 14 amino acids. V shed 6 bases and J 8 bases; nucleotides not matched to a gene: 5. This chain's CDR3 is CASSPTGGDSPLHF. CDR3 bases: TGTGCCAGCAGCCCGACAGGGGGAGATTCACCCCTCCACTTT.

The rearrangement joins TRBV20-1 to TRBJ1-6; 12 bases align to TRBD1. The CDR3 is made up of 14 amino acids. Germline CDR1 is DFQATT and CDR2 is SNEGSKA (reference sequence). Trimming took 3 bases from V and 9 from J; bases not matched to a gene: 3. In DNA, the CDR3 is TGCAGTGCTAGTTCGGGACAGGGGGCTTCACCCCTCCACTTT. This gives the protein CSASSGQGASPLHF.

This chain connects TRBV11-2 to TRBJ2-2; no firm D call. With 3 bases removed from V and 10 bases from J, the gap between germline ends came to 9 bases. Germline CDR1 SGHAT, CDR2 FQNNGV. The CDR3 contains 12 residues. The CDR3 here is CASSFPSEELFF. CDR3 DNA: TGTGCCAGCAGCTTCCCTTCGGAGGAGCTGTTTTTT.

Many counts were recorded for this clonotype. The chain links TRBV20-1 to TRBJ2-3, with 9 positions matching TRBD2. Per germline, CDR1 DFQATT and CDR2 SNEGSKA (reference sequence). There are 14 residues in the CDR3. Germline trimming cut 1 base from V and 4 bases from J; bases unmatched to any gene: 3. The CDR3 is CSARVGGGADTQYF. The CDR3 region has the DNA TGCAGTGCTAGAGTCGGCGGGGGGGCAGATACGCAGTATTTT.

J is TRBJ1-2 and V is TRBV7-6, with D maybe TRBD1 (5 bases). Trimming removed 1 base at V and 3 bases at J, with 12 bases between. The germline CDR1 and CDR2 sequences are SGHVS and FNYEAQ. The CDR3 has 15 amino acids. This CDR3 is CASSLGGGDDYGYTF. CDR3 bases: TGTGCCAGCAGCTTAGGGGGAGGGGACGACTATGGCTACACCTTC.

This chain links TRBV6-5 with TRBJ1-2; D gene uncertain. The CDR3 runs 14 residues. V was clipped by 2 bases and J by 2 bases, with 9 bases between them. The germline V gene has CDR1 MNHEY and CDR2 SVGAGI. The CDR3 DNA reads as TGTGCCAGCAGTTACCGATCCTTCAACTATGGCTACACCTTC. This codes for CASSYRSFNYGYTF.

This clonotype was observed many times. The rearrangement links TRBV6-5 to TRBJ2-1; tentative D call: TRBD2 (5 bases). Germline V gene lookup returns CDR1 MNHEY and CDR2 SVGAGI. The CDR3 has 16 residues. The V gene lost 6 bases and the J gene lost 0 bases, with 15 bases spanning the gap. This CDR3 reads CASRKRTGSSYNEQFF. In nucleotides, the CDR3 is TGTGCCAGCAGAAAGAGGACGGGAAGCTCCTACAATGAGCAGTTCTTC.

Only a few counts were recorded for this clonotype. V and J are TRBV6-5 and TRBJ2-6, with 8 bases fitting TRBD1. The CDR3 totals 16 residues. V was pared by 6 bases and J by 0 bases, with 4 bases of the junction left unmatched. Germline CDR1 reads MNHEY; CDR2 reads SVGAGI. The CDR3 here is CASSTGGYSGANVLTF. DNA for the CDR3: TGTGCCAGCAGCACAGGGGGATACTCTGGGGCCAACGTCCTGACTTTC.

This clonotype was counted a few times. This CDR3 reads CASSVGGRTEAFF. The CDR3 DNA follows: TGTGCCAGCAGCGTAGGCGGGCGTACTGAAGCTTTCTTT. The rearrangement uses TRBV9 and TRBJ1-1; D uncertain. The CDR3 spans 13 residues. Germline V lookup: CDR1 SGDLS, CDR2 YYNGEE. V gave up 0 bases and J gave up 5 bases, with 8 bases separating them.

This sequence joins TRBV6-5 and TRBJ2-7; D is undetermined. The germline V gene encodes CDR1 MNHEY and CDR2 SVGAGI. V was shortened by 0 bases and J by 3 bases, with 6 bases between the two germline ends. The CDR3 is made up of 13 amino acids. As DNA, the CDR3 is TGTGCCAGCAGTTACTCGACGGTCTACGAGCAGTACTTC. Translated, it gives CASSYSTVYEQYF.

This clonotype was detected only a few times. The chain links TRBV7-8 to TRBJ2-7; D is undetermined. The ends were cut back, 1 base at V and 5 bases at J, with 15 bases in the middle. This CDR3 is built from 15 residues. Germline V gene lookup returns CDR1 SGHVS and CDR2 FQNEAQ. The CDR3 DNA follows: TGTGCCAGCAGCTTAGGCCTCCTGCCGTCCCACGAGCAGTACGTC. Its translation: CASSLGLLPSHEQYV.

This clonotype was seen more than once but under ten times. The chain couples TRBV7-3 to TRBJ1-1, with 7 bases aligning to TRBD1. Germline V gives CDR1 SGHTA, CDR2 FQGTGA. The ends lost 1 base at V and 4 bases at J; junction bases unmatched: 6. This CDR3 comprises 15 residues. The CDR3 nucleotides are TGTGCCAGCAGCTTAAGTAAGGGGGCGCCCACTGAAGCTTTCTTT. Translated, it gives CASSLSKGAPTEAFF.

This clonotype was detected a few times. The V call is TRBV5-1, the J call TRBJ2-1; D ambiguous. The V gene's germline CDR1 is SGHRS and CDR2 YFSETQ. The CDR3 loop spans 12 amino acids. V lost 1 base, J lost 8 bases, and 7 bases lay in between. The CDR3 reads CASSLLVHEQFF. CDR3 coding DNA: TGCGCCAGCAGCTTGTTGGTTCATGAGCAGTTCTTC.

The chain joins TRBV7-9 to TRBJ2-1; D is unresolved. V gave up 4 bases and J gave up 0 bases, with 13 bases separating them. This CDR3 is 16 amino acids long. Germline V gene lookup returns CDR1 SEHNR and CDR2 FQNEAQ (reference sequence). This CDR3 reads CASSSPDVGSYNEQFF. The CDR3 DNA reads TGTGCCAGCAGCTCACCGGACGTGGGCTCCTACAATGAGCAGTTCTTC.

This clonotype was detected a few times. DNA of the CDR3: TGTGCCAGCAGTTACTCGGATTTCCTTAATGAAAAACTGTTTTTT. This encodes CASSYSDFLNEKLFF. The rearrangement links TRBV6-2 or TRBV6-3 to TRBJ1-4; D remains ambiguous. Trimming shortened V by 0 bases and J by 4 bases, and 9 bases separated the two germline ends. The V gene's germline CDR1 is MNHEY and CDR2 SVGEGT. CDR3 length: 15 amino acids.

This clonotype was seen many times. In DNA, the CDR3 is TGCGCCAGCAGCGGATCGGGGGTGAGGGATACGCAGTATTTT. Translating gives CASSGSGVRDTQYF. This chain uses TRBV4-1 with TRBJ2-3; TRBD2 is a possible D gene (6 bases). This CDR3 comprises 14 residues. CDR1 is MGHRA, CDR2 YSYEKL, per germline. Trimming pared 5 bases from V and 6 bases from J, leaving 15 bases between.

This clonotype has ten or more counts. This chain joins TRBV25-1 and TRBJ2-1, with D possibly TRBD1 on 6 matching bases. Germline loops: CDR1 MGHDK, CDR2 SYGVNS. This CDR3 spans 15 amino acids. The V end lost 4 bases, the J end lost 7 bases, and 17 bases lay between the germline ends. CDR3 sequence (DNA): TGTGCCAGCAGTGCCGCACCAGGGGATCGGAATGAGCAGTTCTTC. Translated, it gives CASSAAPGDRNEQFF.

The J gene is TRBJ1-4, the V gene TRBV12-5, with 7 bases fitting TRBD1. V trimming: 3 bases; J trimming: 6 bases; junction bases outside the gene matches: 16. The CDR3 spans 18 residues. Germline-derived CDR1 and CDR2 are LGHNT and FRNRAP. In DNA, the CDR3 is TGTGCTAGTGGTTTTTTCGTGCATGCGCGACAGGGTGATGAAAAACTGTTTTTT. Protein: CASGFFVHARQGDEKLFF.

The CDR3 sequence: CASSSDRIQPQHF. CDR3 in DNA: TGTGCCAGCAGTTCCGACCGGATTCAGCCCCAGCATTTT. The chain uses TRBV2 and TRBJ1-5; D is unresolved. Per the germline V gene, CDR1 is SNHLY and CDR2 is FYNNEI. The CDR3 is 13 residues long. Trimming left V 5 bases short and J 6 bases short, with 11 bases between.

The chain couples TRBV7-2 to TRBJ1-6, with D maybe TRBD1 (6 bases). The CDR3 is made up of 13 amino acids. Germline lookup yields CDR1 SGHTA and CDR2 FQGNSA. With 3 bases removed from V and 8 bases from J, the gap between germline ends came to 8 bases. The CDR3 protein is CASSFGQYSPLHF. In nucleotides, the CDR3 is TGTGCCAGCAGCTTCGGACAGTATTCACCCCTCCACTTT.

The V call is TRBV7-6, the J call TRBJ2-3; D is unresolved. The CDR3 is made up of 15 amino acids. V lost 0 bases, J lost 4 bases, and 11 bases lay in between. Germline CDR1 and CDR2: SGHVS and FNYEAQ. CDR3 loop: CASSLALLNPDTQYF. The DNA for the CDR3 is TGTGCCAGCAGCTTAGCGCTCCTGAACCCAGATACGCAGTATTTT.

This chain joins TRBV7-2 and TRBJ2-7; D possibly corresponds to TRBD1 (5 bases). This CDR3 region has 14 residues. The V and J ends lost 4 bases and 9 bases respectively, with 19 bases between them. Per the germline V gene, CDR1 is SGHTA and CDR2 is FQGNSA. Here the CDR3 DNA reads TGTGCCAGCAGCTCCAGGGAAAACCTACTTGGGCAGTACTTC. Translating gives CASSSRENLLGQYF.